The clone carrying this T cell receptor beta chain was detected once. Trimming took 10 bases from V and 0 from J, leaving 20 bases between them. The CDR3 contains 16 residues. Documented treatment: about 20 received Ad26.COV2.S at low or high dose, single or two shots; 5 received placebo; per-sample allocation not given. The samples date from day 63 after the first vaccine or placebo injection. This sample was taken from a study of Ad26.COV2.S vaccination and SARS-CoV-2 variants. In the study overall: Administration of Ad26.COV2.S was intramuscular, either once or twice 56 days apart.

Assay used: immunoSEQ multiplex PCR; TCRdb lists only in-frame clones, some missing. The data contain some 480,000 clones, roughly nine tenths of them singletons. J is TRBJ2-4 and V is TRBV5-3; maybe TRBD2 (6 bases). TRBV5-3 is labeled an ORF, and its function is uncertain. The source of this sequence is a person between 18 and 65 years old who received the Ad26.COV2.S COVID-19 vaccine or a placebo. The sample consisted of peripheral blood, taken in a trial of Ad26.COV2.S vaccine versus placebo. CDR3 loop: CAGGEPKGIAKNIQYF. The CDR3 DNA is TGTGCCGGAGGGGAACCAAAGGGGATAGCCAAAAACATTCAGTACTTC.